Below are 25 T cell receptor beta chains sequenced from a single sample in a study of OX40 agonist ivuxolimab in advanced cancers. The repertoire was sequenced with immunoSEQ multiplex PCR; TCRdb's copy has only in-frame clones and lacks some. Altogether 60,000 to 80,000 clones are present, roughly 82% being singletons, with the ten largest covering under 2%. The sample was CD4+ or CD8+ T cells sorted from blood, taken in a trial of the OX40 agonist ivuxolimab. All receptors derive from an adult with an advanced solid tumor such as melanoma, head and neck, liver or kidney cancer.

The chain links TRBV7-2 to TRBJ2-5, with D perhaps assigned TRBD1 or TRBD2 (5 bases each). With 5 bases removed from V and 5 bases from J, the gap between germline ends came to 15 bases. The germline CDR1 and CDR2 sequences are SGHTA and FQGNSA. The CDR3 loop spans 14 amino acids. CDR3 sequence: CASSAQGVSETQYF. CDR3 DNA sequence: TGTGCCAGCAGCGCGCAGGGAGTATCCGAGACCCAGTACTTC.

The chain has TRBV6-1 and TRBJ2-7; 8 positions match TRBD1. CDR3 length: 15 amino acids. Per germline, CDR1 MNHNS and CDR2 SASEGT. V shed 5 bases, J shed 0 bases, and the junction held 6 bases outside the gene matches. CDR3 in amino acids: CASSQRTGSSYEQYF. DNA for the CDR3: TGTGCCAGCAGTCAGCGGACAGGGAGCTCCTACGAGCAGTACTTC.

Written as DNA, the CDR3 is TGTGCCAGCAGTGATGGGGGAGGGAGCACAGATACGCAGTATTTT. Translation gives CASSDGGGSTDTQYF. V usage is TRBV2 and J usage is TRBJ2-3; TRBD2 agrees at 7 bases. V trimming: 3 bases; J trimming: 0 bases; junction bases outside the gene matches: 3. The CDR3 has 15 residues. In germline, CDR1 is SNHLY, CDR2 FYNNEI.

The chain combines TRBV5-1 with TRBJ2-1, with D possibly matching TRBD1 (6 bases). The V gene lost 4 bases and the J gene lost 0 bases, with 17 bases spanning the gap. The CDR3 runs to 17 residues. Germline values: CDR1 SGHRS, CDR2 YFSETQ. CDR3 sequence (DNA): TGCGCCAGCAGCCTGGCTTTGATAGGGGGCTCCTACAATGAGCAGTTCTTC. Amino acids: CASSLALIGGSYNEQFF. The full variable domain, rest sourced from reference TRBV5-1 and TRBJ2-1, is KAGVTQTPRYLIKTRGQQVTLSCSPISGHRSVSWYQQTPGQGLQFLFEYFSETQRNKGNFPGRFSGRQFSNSRSEMNVSTLELGDSALYLCASSLALIGGSYNEQFFGPGTRLTVL.

The rearrangement joins TRBV29-1 to TRBJ2-6; D not resolved. This CDR3 comprises 15 residues. The germline V and J ends were trimmed by 4 bases and 4 bases, with 14 bases remaining between them. Germline lookup yields CDR1 SQVTM and CDR2 ANQGSEA. The CDR3 sequence is CSVGIGLGGANVLTF. DNA for the CDR3: TGCAGCGTTGGTATAGGGTTAGGAGGGGCCAACGTCCTGACTTTC.

V and J are TRBV7-2 and TRBJ2-7; TRBD1 matches at 7 bases. This CDR3 contains 13 residues. In germline, CDR1 is SGHTA, CDR2 FQGNSA. Trimming removed 5 bases from V and 4 bases from J; junction bases left unmatched: 5. CDR3 sequence reads: CASSGTVGYEQYF. CDR3 nucleotides: TGTGCCAGCAGCGGGACAGTCGGGTACGAGCAGTACTTC.

The chain links TRBV7-8 to TRBJ2-3; D may be TRBD1 or TRBD2 (5 bases each). Trimming removed 5 bases at V and 0 bases at J, with 18 bases between. Germline-derived CDR1 and CDR2 are SGHVS and FQNEAQ. CDR3 length: 17 residues. The CDR3 nucleotides read TGTGCCAGCAGCCTAGTGGGCTGGGACGGGAGCACAGATACGCAGTATTTT. Its protein product is CASSLVGWDGSTDTQYF.

The rearrangement uses TRBV21-1 and TRBJ2-1. TRBV21-1 is assigned pseudogene status. The CDR3 runs to 16 residues. The CDR3 reads CASSSGSLPSYNEQFF. The CDR3 DNA sequence: TGTGCCAGCAGTTCAGGTAGCCTTCCCTCGTACAATGAGCAGTTCTTC.

This clone was counted only a few times. V and J are TRBV29-1 and TRBJ2-3, with D possibly matching TRBD2 (6 bases). V shed 4 bases and J shed 4 bases, with 15 bases lying between them. CDR1 is SQVTM, CDR2 ANQGSEA, per germline. This CDR3 is 14 amino acids long. The CDR3 coding sequence is TGCAGCGTTGCGGGTTTGGCGGGATCAGATACGCAGTATTTT. It encodes CSVAGLAGSDTQYF.

CDR3 sequence: CASNPSWQGVRNTEAFF. In DNA form, the CDR3 reads TGTGCCAGCAATCCCTCGTGGCAGGGCGTGCGAAACACTGAAGCTTTCTTT. V is TRBV2 and J is TRBJ1-1; D might be TRBD1 (5 bases). Per germline, CDR1 SNHLY and CDR2 FYNNEI. The V gene lost 7 bases and the J gene lost 2 bases, with 23 bases spanning the gap. The CDR3 loop spans 17 amino acids.

The chain combines TRBV12-5 with TRBJ2-5; 10 nucleotides match TRBD1. Unmatched junction bases numbered 15, after V lost 1 base and J lost 4 bases. Germline-derived CDR1 and CDR2 are LGHNT and FRNRAP. The CDR3 runs 19 residues. The CDR3 DNA reads TGTGCTAGTGGTTTGGCTCGCCTCGGGACAGGGGATTTGGGAGAGACCCAGTACTTC. Its translation: CASGLARLGTGDLGETQYF.

The chain carries TRBV10-1 and TRBJ2-1; weak D call: TRBD1 (6 bases). CDR3 length: 15 residues. Looked up from germline, CDR1 is WNHNN and CDR2 is SYGVQD (reference sequence). Trimming removed 5 bases at V and 6 bases at J, with 17 bases between. The CDR3 nucleotides read TGCGCCAGCAGTTTGACAGGTTGGGTTGGCAATGAGCAGTTCTTC. Translating it yields CASSLTGWVGNEQFF.

The V gene is TRBV4-3, the J gene TRBJ1-4; TRBD1 agrees at 7 bases. Trimming cost V 0 bases and J 8 bases; bases outside gene matches: 15. The CDR3 sequence is 18 residues long. From germline, CDR1 is LGHNA and CDR2 YSLEER. This CDR3 reads CASSQDMGEAGGSEKLFF. The DNA for the CDR3 is TGCGCCAGCAGCCAAGATATGGGCGAGGCAGGGGGTTCAGAAAAACTGTTTTTT.

CDR3 coding DNA: TGTGCCAGCTCACCGAGGTGGGACTCCCAAGGAAACGAGCAGTACTTC. It encodes CASSPRWDSQGNEQYF. The rearrangement links TRBV18 to TRBJ2-7, with D tentatively TRBD2 (6 bases). The CDR3 length is 16 residues. The germline CDR1 and CDR2 sequences are KGHSH and LQKENI. V lost 3 bases and J 5 bases, leaving 20 bases between the germline ends.

V usage is TRBV11-2 and J usage is TRBJ1-1; D might be TRBD1 (6 bases). V lost 5 bases and J 4 bases, leaving 11 bases between the germline ends. The CDR3 has 13 amino acids. Germline V gives CDR1 SGHAT, CDR2 FQNNGV. The CDR3 sequence: CASSAQGSTEAFF. CDR3 in DNA: TGTGCCAGCAGCGCCCAGGGGAGCACTGAAGCTTTCTTT.

The chain couples TRBV4-3 to TRBJ2-1; D possibly matches TRBD1 or TRBD2 (5 bases each). V was cut by 1 base and J by 7 bases, with 14 bases left in between. CDR1 and CDR2 from the germline V gene are LGHNA and YSLEER. CDR3 length: 15 amino acids. In DNA form, the CDR3 reads TGCGCCAGCAGCCAAGTCGGGGACGGGTCGAATGAGCAGTTCTTC. Protein: CASSQVGDGSNEQFF.

J is TRBJ2-7 and V is TRBV19; D is uncertain. The CDR3 spans 14 residues. Germline CDR1 reads LNHDA; CDR2 reads SQIVND (reference sequence). The germline V and J ends were trimmed by 5 bases and 1 base, with 12 bases remaining between them. This chain's CDR3 is CASSRTSVSYEQYF. CDR3 DNA sequence: TGTGCCAGTAGTCGTACGTCAGTTTCCTACGAGCAGTACTTC.

V is TRBV30 and J is TRBJ2-5; no clear D gene. Per germline, CDR1 GTSNPN and CDR2 SVGIG (reference sequence). This CDR3 comprises 12 residues. Trimming cost V 4 bases and J 1 base, with 7 bases left between them. As DNA, the CDR3 is TGTGCCTGGACCCCCAGCCAAGAGACCCAGTACTTC. Its protein is CAWTPSQETQYF.

The V call is TRBV29-1, the J call TRBJ2-5, with D unclear. The DNA end is more similar to TRBJ2-7, so the J call may be wrong. The germline CDR1 and CDR2 sequences are SQVTM and ANQGSEA. The CDR3 contains 11 residues. The DNA of the CDR3 is TGCAGCGTGGAAAATTACTACGAGCAGTACTTC. Translating gives CSVENYYEQYF.

CDR3 loop: CASSNGGFTTEAFF. The CDR3 coding sequence is TGTGCCAGCAGCAACGGGGGCTTTACGACTGAAGCTTTCTTT. The chain has TRBV7-3 and TRBJ1-1; D is possibly TRBD1 (6 bases). Per the germline V gene, CDR1 is SGHTA and CDR2 is FQGTGA. The V end was cut by 5 bases, the J end by 5 bases, with 15 bases between. CDR3 size: 14 residues. Variable domain in full (rest from reference TRBV7-3 and TRBJ1-1): GAGVSQTPSNKVTEKGKYVELRCDPISGHTALYWYRQSLGQGPEFLIYFQGTGAADDSGLPNDRFFAVRPEGSVSTLKIQRTERGDSAVYLCASSNGGFTTEAFFGQGTRLTVV.

The chain is built from TRBV19 and TRBJ2-2, with a possible D match to TRBD1 (5 bases). The V and J ends lost 10 bases and 3 bases respectively, with 15 bases between them. Germline V gives CDR1 LNHDA, CDR2 SQIVND (reference sequence). The length of the CDR3 is 14 residues. The CDR3 nucleotides read TGTGCCACTAAGACCCAGGGATACACCGGGGAGCTGTTTTTT. This translates into CATKTQGYTGELFF.

The chain recombines TRBV6-6 with TRBJ2-2; D tentatively reads TRBD1 or TRBD2 (5 bases each). CDR1 and CDR2 (germline): MNHNY, SVGAGI (reference sequence). This CDR3 is 16 amino acids long. Trimming removed 5 bases at V and 4 bases at J, with 17 bases between. CDR3 region: CASSRSGADLTGELFF. In nucleotides, the CDR3 is TGTGCCAGCAGTCGTTCCGGGGCAGATCTCACCGGGGAGCTGTTTTTT.

The genes are TRBV28 and TRBJ2-5; D is ambiguous. V was cut by 5 bases and J by 6 bases, with 7 bases left in between. This CDR3 has 11 residues. Germline lookup yields CDR1 MDHEN and CDR2 SYDVKM. DNA of the CDR3: TGTGCCAGCAGTCCCTCCCAGACCCAGTACTTC. Translated, it gives CASSPSQTQYF.

This clone was seen a handful of times. This chain links TRBV18 with TRBJ1-3; a weak D match, TRBD1 (5 bases). The V gene's germline CDR1 is KGHSH and CDR2 LQKENI. This CDR3 comprises 14 residues. The V end lost 5 bases, the J end lost 4 bases, and 12 bases lay between the germline ends. The CDR3 protein is CASSAGPAGNTIYF. The CDR3 DNA follows: TGTGCCAGCTCAGCGGGACCCGCGGGAAACACCATATATTTT.

The rearrangement uses TRBV30 and TRBJ1-1; tentative D call: TRBD1 (5 bases). This CDR3 comprises 12 residues. Germline loops: CDR1 GTSNPN, CDR2 SVGIG (reference sequence). V was trimmed by 3 bases and J by 7 bases, leaving 12 bases between them. CDR3: CAWSSRGSEAFF. The CDR3, as DNA: TGTGCCTGGAGCTCCCGGGGCAGTGAAGCTTTCTTT.